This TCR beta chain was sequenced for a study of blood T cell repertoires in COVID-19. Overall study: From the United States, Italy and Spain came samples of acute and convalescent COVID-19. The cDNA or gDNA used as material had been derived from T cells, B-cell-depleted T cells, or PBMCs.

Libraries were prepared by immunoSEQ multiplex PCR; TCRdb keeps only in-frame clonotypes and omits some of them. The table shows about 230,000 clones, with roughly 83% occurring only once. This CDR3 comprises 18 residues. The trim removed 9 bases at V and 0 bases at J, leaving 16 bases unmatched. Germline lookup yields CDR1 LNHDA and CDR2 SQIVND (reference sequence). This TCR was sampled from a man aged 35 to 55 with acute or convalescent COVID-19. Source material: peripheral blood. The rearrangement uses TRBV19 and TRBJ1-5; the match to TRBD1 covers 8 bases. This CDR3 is CASSPRVQGVVSNQPQHF. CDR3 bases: TGTGCCAGCTCCCCTCGAGTACAGGGGGTGGTTAGCAATCAGCCCCAGCATTTT. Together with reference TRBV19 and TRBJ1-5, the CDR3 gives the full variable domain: DGGITQSPKYLFRKEGQNVTLSCEQNLNHDAMYWYRQDPGQGLRLIYYSQIVNDFQKGDIAEGYSVSREKKESFPLTVTSAQKNPTAFYLCASSPRVQGVVSNQPQHFGDGTRLSIL.